The text below deals with one T cell receptor (beta chain). The CCR7+ PD-1- TIGIT- phenotype marked stem-like memory CD8+ T cells (TSTEM). PBMC were sourced from healthy-donor buffy coats. The length of the CDR3 is 14 residues. Germline values: CDR1 MDHEN, CDR2 SYDVKM. This entry belongs to a study of human CD8 memory T cell subsets. Preparation of the TCR beta libraries relied on UMI-labeled 5' RACE. Following a re-call of the 5' RACE reads, TCRdb has one entry per CDR3 protein and lacks DNA. Seen in this sample are fewer than 11,000 distinct CDR3 sequences; the ten most common clones hold about a fifth.

The sequenced material came from CD8+ stem-like memory T cells (TSCM and TCM) sorted from PBMCs. The subset denotes: stem-like memory CD8 T cells (TSTEM), CCR7+ PD-1- TIGIT-. This receptor was obtained from a human donor in good health. The chain employs TRBV28 and TRBJ2-7; TCRdb returns TRBD1, unconfirmable since there is no DNA. This CDR3 reads CASSPLGQGYEQYF.